Shown below are 27 T cell receptor beta chains from a single sample sequenced in a study of CD8 T cells in ankylosing spondylitis (TCRdb year 2017). The library was produced with 5' RACE. Sequencing relied on an Illumina HiSeq 2500. TCRdb took the public reads, trimmed them with fastp at Q25, ran MiXCR for clone calling and kept in-frame beta chains. A single entry per CDR3 protein holds the most common genes and DNA from its merged rows. The sample table holds 150,000 to 200,000 distinct CDR3 sequences, of which roughly 10% were seen once. The top ten constitute 29% of the sample. Sequencing used blood, either unsorted or a sorted T cell fraction (not recorded which). Receptors were obtained from a male donor with ankylosing spondylitis or in good health (not recorded which).

The table lists this clonotype with many counts. The chain recombines TRBV19 with TRBJ2-2, with 9 bases lining up with TRBD1. The junction had 8 bases not matched to a gene; V was cut back by 4 bases and J by 5 bases. CDR3 length: 16 residues. Germline CDR1 LNHDA, CDR2 SQIVND (reference sequence). CDR3 in amino acids: CASSRRDREETGELFF. The CDR3 DNA sequence: TGTGCCAGTAGTAGGCGGGACAGGGAGGAAACCGGGGAGCTGTTTTTT.

This clonotype was detected many times. The rearrangement uses TRBV5-1 and TRBJ2-3, with 7 bases fitting TRBD1. The CDR3 is 14 residues long. The V and J ends lost 3 bases and 2 bases, in that order; junction bases with no gene match: 3. Germline lookup yields CDR1 SGHRS and CDR2 YFSETQ. The CDR3 here is CASSSGQDTDTQYF. The CDR3 DNA is TGCGCCAGCAGCTCAGGACAGGACACAGATACGCAGTATTTT.

There are a few counts of this clonotype. V usage is TRBV27 and J usage is TRBJ1-4; D gene uncertain. Germline values: CDR1 MNHEY, CDR2 SMNVEV (reference sequence). The germline V and J ends were trimmed by 5 bases and 8 bases, with 12 bases remaining between them. CDR3 length equals 13 residues. CDR3 residues: CASSPNRWEKLFF. DNA of the CDR3: TGTGCCAGCAGTCCTAACCGATGGGAAAAACTGTTTTTT.

This clonotype showed up many times. CDR3 loop: CASSSRMDEQYF. The DNA for the CDR3 is TGCGCCAGCAGCTCGAGAATGGACGAGCAGTACTTC. The rearrangement links TRBV5-1 to TRBJ2-7; unclear D gene. The germline V gene has CDR1 SGHRS and CDR2 YFSETQ. The CDR3 has 12 residues. The germline V and J ends were trimmed by 3 bases and 5 bases, with 9 bases remaining between them.

This clonotype was found many times. The chain joins TRBV20-1 to TRBJ2-7; 8 nucleotides align to TRBD2. Unmatched junction bases numbered 5, after V lost 5 bases and J lost 2 bases. Germline values: CDR1 DFQATT, CDR2 SNEGSKA (reference sequence). The CDR3 contains 13 residues. CDR3 coding DNA: TGCAGTGCTCTCCTTAGCGGGGCCTACGAGCAGTACTTC. It codes for CSALLSGAYEQYF.

This clonotype was found many times. The chain recombines TRBV5-1 with TRBJ2-1; 9 bases align to TRBD2. Trimming at V came to 2 bases and at J to 4 bases, leaving 4 bases not matched to a gene. Germline CDR1 and CDR2: SGHRS and YFSETQ. There are 15 residues in the CDR3. The CDR3 bases are TGCGCCAGCAGCTTCCAGACTAGCGGATACAATGAGCAGTTCTTC. Translation gives CASSFQTSGYNEQFF.

The rearrangement joins TRBV7-2 to TRBJ1-2; TRBD1 agrees at 10 bases. The CDR3 covers 16 residues. Losses at the gene ends were 5 bases for V and 7 bases for J; bases not matched to a gene: 13. CDR1 and CDR2 (germline): SGHTA, FQGNSA. The CDR3 nucleotides are TGTGCCAGCAGCGGCGGGTGGACAGGGGGTCGGGTTGGCTACACCTTC. Translation gives CASSGGWTGGRVGYTF.

This clonotype was picked up many times. V usage is TRBV29-1 and J usage is TRBJ1-5, with 10 bases aligning to TRBD1. Germline assignment: CDR1 SQVTM and CDR2 ANQGSEA. The CDR3 is 13 amino acids. V shed 6 bases, J shed 3 bases, and the junction held 2 bases outside the gene matches. The CDR3 loop is CSVGQGNNQPQHF. The CDR3 DNA reads TGCAGCGTGGGACAGGGGAACAATCAGCCCCAGCATTTT. Full variable domain (missing parts from reference TRBV29-1 and TRBJ1-5): SAVISQKPSRDICQRGTSLTIQCQVDSQVTMMFWYRQQPGQSLTLIATANQGSEATYESGFVIDKFPISRPNLTFSTLTVSNMSPEDSSIYLCSVGQGNNQPQHFGDGTRLSIL.

This clonotype was observed a handful of times. J is TRBJ2-5 and V is TRBV7-9; no clear D gene. Trimming cost V 5 bases and J 0 bases, with 16 bases left between them. Germline CDR1 is SEHNR and CDR2 is FQNEAQ (reference sequence). The CDR3 has 16 amino acids. CDR3 sequence: CASSPLMAVYQETQYF. The CDR3 nucleotides are TGTGCCAGCAGCCCATTGATGGCCGTTTACCAAGAGACCCAGTACTTC.

This clonotype came up a few times. The gene calls are TRBV7-8 and TRBJ2-1; D is unresolved. Germline V CDR1 and CDR2: SGHVS, FQNEAQ. The V end lost 3 bases, the J end lost 0 bases, and 9 bases lay between the germline ends. The CDR3 totals 15 residues. The CDR3 nucleotides are TGTGCCAGCAGCTTCGGCCCAAGCTCCTACAATGAGCAGTTCTTC. Protein: CASSFGPSSYNEQFF.

In its sample, this clonotype was seen a few times. V gene TRBV10-3 combines with J gene TRBJ2-5, with TRBD1 matching over 7 bases. The CDR3 is 14 residues long. Germline V gene lookup returns CDR1 ENHRY and CDR2 SYGVKD. V trimming: 8 bases; J trimming: 2 bases; junction bases outside the gene matches: 8. The CDR3 here is CAISPGQSQETQYF. CDR3 DNA sequence: TGTGCCATCTCCCCGGGACAGAGTCAAGAGACCCAGTACTTC.

In its sample, this clonotype was seen many times. The chain links TRBV27 to TRBJ2-1; 11 positions agree with TRBD1. The germline V gene has CDR1 MNHEY and CDR2 SMNVEV (reference sequence). The trim removed 3 bases at V and 9 bases at J, leaving 16 bases unmatched. This CDR3 has 18 residues. DNA of the CDR3: TGTGCCAGCAGTTTGGGGGGACAGGGGGATCCAAGGGCGGGTGAGCAGTTCTTC. This encodes CASSLGGQGDPRAGEQFF.

This clonotype was observed many times. This sequence joins TRBV10-3 and TRBJ1-1; D remains ambiguous. The CDR3 has 13 amino acids. Germline CDR1 ENHRY, CDR2 SYGVKD. Trimming stripped 2 bases from V and 4 bases from J, with 8 bases between. This CDR3 is CAISEGVGTEAFF. The DNA of the CDR3 is TGTGCCATCAGTGAGGGGGTCGGCACTGAAGCTTTCTTT.

This clonotype was seen at least ten times. The chain combines TRBV7-2 with TRBJ2-2; a possible D gene is TRBD1 (5 bases). In germline, CDR1 is SGHTA, CDR2 FQGNSA. V was trimmed by 7 bases and J by 8 bases, leaving 14 bases between them. CDR3 length: 13 residues. The CDR3: CASNFQGAGELFF. CDR3 DNA sequence: TGTGCCAGCAACTTCCAAGGGGCGGGGGAGCTGTTTTTT. Full variable domain (remainder filled in from reference TRBV7-2 and TRBJ2-2): GAGVSQSPSNKVTEKGKDVELRCDPISGHTALYWYRQSLGQGLEFLIYFQGNSAPDKSGLPSDRFSAERTGGSVSTLTIQRTQQEDSAVYLCASNFQGAGELFFGEGSRLTVL.

Ten or more counts support this clonotype. The V gene is TRBV6-1, the J gene TRBJ1-1; possibly TRBD1 for D (5 bases). Germline values: CDR1 MNHNS, CDR2 SASEGT. V was clipped by 6 bases and J by 6 bases, with 14 bases between them. The CDR3 runs to 13 residues. The DNA of the CDR3 is TGTGCCAGCAGGCCGCAGGGTGTGCCTGAAGCTTTCTTT. Translating it yields CASRPQGVPEAFF.

This clonotype showed up many times. The CDR3 region is CASSLWVNQPQHF. The CDR3 bases are TGCGCCAGCAGCTTGTGGGTCAATCAGCCCCAGCATTTT. The gene calls are TRBV5-1 and TRBJ1-5; no clear D gene. The V end lost 1 base, the J end lost 3 bases, and 5 bases lay between the germline ends. Per the germline V gene, CDR1 is SGHRS and CDR2 is YFSETQ. The CDR3 length is 13 residues.

There are a few counts of this clonotype. The V gene is TRBV20-1, the J gene TRBJ2-1, with D unclear. The CDR3 is 17 residues long. Germline V gives CDR1 DFQATT, CDR2 SNEGSKA (reference sequence). Trimming took 1 base from V and 5 from J, leaving 21 bases between them. CDR3 amino acids: CSARVPVDLGRDNEQFF. CDR3 sequence (DNA): TGCAGTGCTAGAGTTCCCGTCGACTTAGGTCGAGACAATGAGCAGTTCTTC.

The sample holds many counts of this clonotype. V usage is TRBV20-1 and J usage is TRBJ1-5; the match to TRBD1 covers 7 bases. Germline values: CDR1 DFQATT, CDR2 SNEGSKA (reference sequence). J gave up 5 bases and V 2 bases, and 9 bases lay outside the gene matches. CDR3 length: 15 residues. DNA of the CDR3: TGCAGTGCTAGACCTGCGGGACAGACCCATCAGCCCCAGCATTTT. Translating it yields CSARPAGQTHQPQHF.

This clonotype came up a few times. The chain has TRBV7-9 and TRBJ1-2, with D hard to call. CDR1 and CDR2 from the germline V gene are SEHNR and FQNEAQ (reference sequence). Trimming shortened V by 1 base and J by 4 bases, and 7 bases separated the two germline ends. The CDR3 consists of 13 residues. This chain's CDR3 is CASSLVSSYGYTF. The CDR3 DNA follows: TGTGCCAGCAGCTTAGTGTCCTCCTATGGCTACACCTTC.

At least ten counts were recorded for this clonotype. The genes are TRBV10-3 and TRBJ2-1; possible D gene TRBD1, 6 bases. The CDR3 loop spans 12 amino acids. From germline, CDR1 is ENHRY and CDR2 SYGVKD. V shed 0 bases and J shed 10 bases, with 7 bases lying between them. CDR3 DNA: TGTGCCATCAGTGAGTCTAGGGGGGAGCAGTTCTTC. Protein product: CAISESRGEQFF.

This clonotype was detected many times. The V gene is TRBV5-5, the J gene TRBJ1-1; D unclear. In germline, CDR1 is SGHKS, CDR2 YYEKEE (reference sequence). Between the trimmed V and J ends, which lost 4 bases and 3 bases, there was a span of 13 bases. The CDR3 totals 14 residues. Here the CDR3 reads CASSLGLWDTEAFF. The CDR3 DNA reads as TGTGCCAGCAGCCTAGGACTTTGGGACACTGAAGCTTTCTTT.

The genes are TRBV20-1 and TRBJ1-2, with D maybe TRBD1 (5 bases). Trimming removed 6 bases at V and 2 bases at J, with 16 bases between. Germline loops: CDR1 DFQATT, CDR2 SNEGSKA (reference sequence). This CDR3 comprises 14 residues. Here the CDR3 reads CSARAALDNYGYTF. The CDR3, as DNA: TGCAGTGCCAGGGCCGCCCTGGACAACTATGGCTACACCTTC.

This clonotype was detected a few times. The chain uses TRBV5-1 and TRBJ2-7, with 7 bases identical to TRBD1. There are 15 residues in the CDR3. The V gene end was trimmed by 1 base and the J gene end by 1 base; junction bases not matched to a gene: 5. The germline V gene encodes CDR1 SGHRS and CDR2 YFSETQ. The CDR3 loop is CASSLLGTASYEQYF. For the CDR3, the DNA is TGCGCCAGCAGCTTGCTCGGGACAGCTTCCTACGAGCAGTACTTC.

This clonotype has a count of ten or more. The J gene is TRBJ1-2, the V gene TRBV12-3 or TRBV12-4; 7 bases map to TRBD1. The CDR3 is 13 residues long. V lost 3 bases, J lost 6 bases, and 4 bases stayed unmatched. The DNA of the CDR3 is TGTGCCAGCAGTTTCGGCAGGGGGAATGGCTACACCTTC. Translated: CASSFGRGNGYTF.

This clonotype was counted a few times. The rearrangement links TRBV9 to TRBJ2-1, with a tentative D call TRBD2 (6 bases). CDR3 size: 14 residues. V was trimmed by 0 bases and J by 9 bases, leaving 13 bases between them. Germline V gene sequence: CDR1 SGDLS, CDR2 YYNGEE. The CDR3 DNA follows: TGTGCCAGCAGCGTAGACGGGGGATCAAGTGAGCAGTTCTTC. It codes for CASSVDGGSSEQFF.

This clonotype appeared many times. This rearrangement joins TRBV18 to TRBJ1-5; D is unresolved. Germline V gene lookup returns CDR1 KGHSH and CDR2 LQKENI. The CDR3 covers 12 residues. Between the trimmed V and J ends, which lost 2 bases and 4 bases, there was a span of 3 bases. The CDR3 nucleotides read TGTGCCAGCTCACCAGAAAATCAGCCCCAGCATTTT. Amino acids: CASSPENQPQHF.

This clonotype was detected only a few times. V and J are TRBV27 and TRBJ2-1, with TRBD2 matching over 8 bases. Germline CDR1 MNHEY, CDR2 SMNVEV (reference sequence). V was clipped by 10 bases and J by 7 bases; unmatched bases: 12. The CDR3 contains 14 residues. For the CDR3, the DNA is TGTGCCACCACGGGGACTAGGTATACGAATGAGCAGTTCTTC. Translated, it gives CATTGTRYTNEQFF.